A single T cell receptor (beta chain) is shown here with its context. Its antigen is undetermined. TCRdb's table, derived via immunoSEQ multiplex PCR, lists solely in-frame clones and lacks some. The table lists roughly 130,000 clones, almost 90% of them singletons. Germline CDR1 is SGDLS and CDR2 is YYNGEE. The CDR3 spans 14 residues. V was trimmed by 0 bases and J by 8 bases, leaving 12 bases between them. This sample is part of a study of PD-1 blockade in mismatch repair-deficient tumors. Looking at the study overall: Patients had approximately 11 mismatch repair-deficient cancer types, all previously treated and progressing.

Regarding the study as a whole: Tumor-resident clones, often absent from pretreatment blood, expanded after pembrolizumab and then contracted.

The chain carries TRBV9 and TRBJ2-1, with unresolved D. The sequence came from an adult with mismatch repair-deficient cancer. Source: peripheral blood, taken 70 to 72 weeks after starting pembrolizumab. CDR3 bases: TGTGCCAGCAGCGTAGGTGGCTTCATCTATGAGCAGTTCTTC. This gives the protein CASSVGGFIYEQFF.